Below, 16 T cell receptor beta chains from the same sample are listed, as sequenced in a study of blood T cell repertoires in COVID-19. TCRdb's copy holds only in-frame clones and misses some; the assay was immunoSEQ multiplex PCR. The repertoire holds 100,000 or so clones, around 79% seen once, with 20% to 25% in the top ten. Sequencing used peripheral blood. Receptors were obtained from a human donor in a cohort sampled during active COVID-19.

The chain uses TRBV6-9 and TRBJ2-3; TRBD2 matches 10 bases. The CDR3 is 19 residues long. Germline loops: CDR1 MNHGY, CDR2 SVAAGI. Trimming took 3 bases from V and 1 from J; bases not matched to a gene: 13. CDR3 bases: TGTGCCAGCAGTTACGGTCTAGCGGGAGTCCTTGGTTGCACAGATACGCAGTATTTT. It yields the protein CASSYGLAGVLGCTDTQYF.

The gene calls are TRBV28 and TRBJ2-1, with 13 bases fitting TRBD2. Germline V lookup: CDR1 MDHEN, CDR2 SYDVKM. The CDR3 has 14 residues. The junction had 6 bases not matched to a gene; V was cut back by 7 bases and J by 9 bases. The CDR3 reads CASTPGLAGVEQFF. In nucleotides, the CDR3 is TGTGCCAGCACCCCCGGACTAGCGGGAGTTGAGCAGTTCTTC.

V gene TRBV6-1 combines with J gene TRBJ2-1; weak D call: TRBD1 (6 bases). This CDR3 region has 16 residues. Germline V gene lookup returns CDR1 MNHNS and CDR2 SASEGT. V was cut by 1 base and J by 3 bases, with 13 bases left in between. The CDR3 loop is CASSEEQGHRYNEQFF. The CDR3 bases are TGTGCCAGCAGTGAAGAGCAGGGGCATCGCTACAATGAGCAGTTCTTC.

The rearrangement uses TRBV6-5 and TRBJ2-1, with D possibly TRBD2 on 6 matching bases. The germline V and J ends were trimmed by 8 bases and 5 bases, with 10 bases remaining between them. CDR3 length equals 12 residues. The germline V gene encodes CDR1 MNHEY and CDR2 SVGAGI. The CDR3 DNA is TGTGCCAGCCAGACGGGGGACAATGAGCAGTTCTTC. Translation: CASQTGDNEQFF.

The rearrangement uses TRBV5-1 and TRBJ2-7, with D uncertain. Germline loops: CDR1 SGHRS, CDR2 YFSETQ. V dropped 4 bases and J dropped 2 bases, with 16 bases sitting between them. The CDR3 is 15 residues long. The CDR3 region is CASSPYEASTYEQYF. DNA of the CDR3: TGCGCCAGCAGCCCCTACGAGGCCAGTACCTACGAGCAGTACTTC. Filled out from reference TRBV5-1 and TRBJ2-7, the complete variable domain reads KAGVTQTPRYLIKTRGQQVTLSCSPISGHRSVSWYQQTPGQGLQFLFEYFSETQRNKGNFPGRFSGRQFSNSRSEMNVSTLELGDSALYLCASSPYEASTYEQYFGPGTRLTVT.

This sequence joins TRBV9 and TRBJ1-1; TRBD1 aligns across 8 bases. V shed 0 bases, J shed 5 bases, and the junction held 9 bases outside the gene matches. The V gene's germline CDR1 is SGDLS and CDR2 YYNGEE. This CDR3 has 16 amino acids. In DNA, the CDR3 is TGTGCCAGCAGCGTAGTTCAGGGACAGGAGATGACTGAAGCTTTCTTT. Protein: CASSVVQGQEMTEAFF.

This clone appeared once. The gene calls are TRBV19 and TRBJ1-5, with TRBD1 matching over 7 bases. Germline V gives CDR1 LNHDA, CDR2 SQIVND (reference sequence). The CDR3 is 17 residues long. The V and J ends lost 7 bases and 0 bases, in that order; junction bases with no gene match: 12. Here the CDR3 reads CASIEQGNEISNQPQHF. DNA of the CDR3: TGTGCCAGTATTGAACAGGGGAACGAAATTAGCAATCAGCCCCAGCATTTT.

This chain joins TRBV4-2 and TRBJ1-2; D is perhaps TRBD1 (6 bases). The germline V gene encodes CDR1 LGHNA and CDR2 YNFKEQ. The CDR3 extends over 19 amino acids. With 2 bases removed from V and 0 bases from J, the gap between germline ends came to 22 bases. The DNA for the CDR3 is TGTGCCAGCAGCCAACAAATTACAGGGCAAGCGGAGCCTAACTATGGCTACACCTTC. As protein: CASSQQITGQAEPNYGYTF.

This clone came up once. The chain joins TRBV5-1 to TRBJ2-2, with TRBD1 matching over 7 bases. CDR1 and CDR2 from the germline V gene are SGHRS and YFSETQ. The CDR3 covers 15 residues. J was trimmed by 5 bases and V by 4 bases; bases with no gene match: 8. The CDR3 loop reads CASSIDRVGTGELFF. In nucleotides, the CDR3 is TGCGCCAGCAGCATCGACAGGGTCGGAACCGGGGAGCTGTTTTTT. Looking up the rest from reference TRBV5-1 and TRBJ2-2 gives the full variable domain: KAGVTQTPRYLIKTRGQQVTLSCSPISGHRSVSWYQQTPGQGLQFLFEYFSETQRNKGNFPGRFSGRQFSNSRSEMNVSTLELGDSALYLCASSIDRVGTGELFFGEGSRLTVL.

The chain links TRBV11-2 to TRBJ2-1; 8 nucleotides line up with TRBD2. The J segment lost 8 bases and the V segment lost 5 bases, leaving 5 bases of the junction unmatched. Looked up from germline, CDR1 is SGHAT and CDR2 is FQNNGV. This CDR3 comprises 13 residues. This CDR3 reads CASSTREGHEQFF. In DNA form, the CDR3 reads TGTGCCAGCAGCACCCGGGAGGGCCATGAGCAGTTCTTC.

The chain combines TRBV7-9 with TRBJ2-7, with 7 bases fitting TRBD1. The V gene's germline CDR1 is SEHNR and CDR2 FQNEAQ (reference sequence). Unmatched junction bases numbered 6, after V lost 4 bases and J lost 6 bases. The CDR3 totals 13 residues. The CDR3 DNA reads TGTGCCAGCAGCTATCCGACAGGGCTCGAGCAGTACTTC. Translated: CASSYPTGLEQYF. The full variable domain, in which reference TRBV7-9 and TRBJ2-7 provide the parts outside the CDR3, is DTGVSQNPRHKITKRGQNVTFRCDPISEHNRLYWYRQTLGQGPEFLTYFQNEAQLEKSRLLSDRFSAERPKGSFSTLEIQRTEQGDSAMYLCASSYPTGLEQYFGPGTRLTVT.

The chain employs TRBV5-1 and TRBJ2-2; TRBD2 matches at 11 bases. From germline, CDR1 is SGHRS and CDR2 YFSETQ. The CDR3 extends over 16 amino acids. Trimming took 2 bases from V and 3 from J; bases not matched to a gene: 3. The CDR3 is CASSLLAGVDTGELFF. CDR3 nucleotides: TGCGCCAGCAGCTTACTAGCGGGAGTAGACACCGGGGAGCTGTTTTTT.

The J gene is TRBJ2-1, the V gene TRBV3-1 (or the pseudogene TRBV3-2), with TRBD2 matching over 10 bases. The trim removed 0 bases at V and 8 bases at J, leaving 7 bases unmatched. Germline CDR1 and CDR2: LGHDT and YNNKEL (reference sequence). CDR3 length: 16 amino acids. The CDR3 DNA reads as TGTGCCAGCAGCCAAGATAGGGCTAGCGGGAGTTATGAGCAGTTCTTC. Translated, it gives CASSQDRASGSYEQFF.

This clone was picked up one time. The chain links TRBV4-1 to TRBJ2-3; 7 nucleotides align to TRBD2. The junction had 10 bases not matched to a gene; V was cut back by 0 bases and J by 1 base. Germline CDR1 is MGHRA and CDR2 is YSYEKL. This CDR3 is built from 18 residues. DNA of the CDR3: TGCGCCAGCAGCCAAGATAATGCCGGACTAGTTGGCACAGATACGCAGTATTTT. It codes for CASSQDNAGLVGTDTQYF.

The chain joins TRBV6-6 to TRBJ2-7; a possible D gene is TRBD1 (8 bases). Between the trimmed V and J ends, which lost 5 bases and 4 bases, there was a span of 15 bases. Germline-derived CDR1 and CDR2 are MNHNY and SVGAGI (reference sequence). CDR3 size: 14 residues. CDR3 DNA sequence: TGTGCCAGCAGTAACGGACAGGGAGGGTACGAGCAGTACTTC. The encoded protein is CASSNGQGGYEQYF.

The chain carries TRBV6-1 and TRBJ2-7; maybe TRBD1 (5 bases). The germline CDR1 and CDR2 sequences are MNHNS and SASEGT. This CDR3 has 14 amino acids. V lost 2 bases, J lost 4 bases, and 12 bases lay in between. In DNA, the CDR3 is TGTGCCAGCAGTGAAAGGGGTGTTGGGTACGAGCAGTACTTC. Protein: CASSERGVGYEQYF.